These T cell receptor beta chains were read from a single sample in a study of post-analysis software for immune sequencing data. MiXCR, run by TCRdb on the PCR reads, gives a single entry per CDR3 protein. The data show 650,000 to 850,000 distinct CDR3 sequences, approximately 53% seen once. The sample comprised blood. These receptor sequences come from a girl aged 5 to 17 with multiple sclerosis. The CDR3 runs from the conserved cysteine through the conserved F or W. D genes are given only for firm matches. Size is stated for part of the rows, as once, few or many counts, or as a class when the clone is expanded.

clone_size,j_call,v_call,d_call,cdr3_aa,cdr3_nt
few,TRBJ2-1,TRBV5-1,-,CASSWGAEQFF,TGCGCCAGCAGCTGGGGTGCTGAGCAGTTCTTC
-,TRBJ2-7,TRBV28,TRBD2,CASSLELAGETYEQYF,TGTGCCAGCAGTTTAGAGCTAGCGGGAGAAACATACGAGCAGTACTTC
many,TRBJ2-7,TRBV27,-,CASSLASRWEQYF,TGTGCCAGCAGTTTGGCATCCCGTTGGGAGCAGTACTTC
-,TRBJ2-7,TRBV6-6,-,CASSNRATYSYEQYF,TGTGCCAGCAGCAATCGGGCCACCTATTCCTACGAGCAGTACTTC
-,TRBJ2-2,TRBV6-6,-,CASSYFGTGELFF,TGTGCCAGCAGTTACTTTGGTACCGGGGAGCTGTTTTTT
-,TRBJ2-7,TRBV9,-,CASSVGLNYEQYF,TGTGCCAGCAGCGTAGGACTAAACTACGAGCAGTACTTC
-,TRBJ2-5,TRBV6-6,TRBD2,CASSPGLAGLREETQYF,TGTGCCAGCAGTCCGGGACTAGCGGGATTGCGAGAAGAGACCCAGTACTTC
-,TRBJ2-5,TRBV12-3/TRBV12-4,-,CASSSSQGTTQYF,TGTGCCAGCAGCTCAAGCCAGGGGACGACCCAGTACTTC
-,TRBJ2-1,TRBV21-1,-,CASSKGDRQNPYSHNEQFF,TGTGCCAGCAGCAAAGGGGACAGGCAGAACCCTTATAGCCACAATGAGCAGTTCTTC
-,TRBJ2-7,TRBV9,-,CASSVGNRAYEQYF,TGTGCCAGCAGCGTAGGTAATAGGGCCTACGAGCAGTACTTC
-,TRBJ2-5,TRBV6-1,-,CASSLGPLTETQYF,TGTGCCAGCAGTCTGGGACCACTGACGGAGACCCAGTACTTC
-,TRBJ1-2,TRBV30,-,CAWSVGASYGYTF,TGTGCCTGGAGTGTAGGGGCGAGCTATGGCTACACCTTC
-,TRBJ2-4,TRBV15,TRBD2,CATSRVAGSGVNIQYF,TGTGCCACCAGCAGAGTGGCAGGGAGCGGGGTTAACATTCAGTACTTC
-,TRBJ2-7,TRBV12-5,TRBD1,CASGLAGTASYEQYF,TGTGCTAGTGGTTTGGCCGGGACAGCTTCCTACGAGCAGTACTTC
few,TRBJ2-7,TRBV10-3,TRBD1,CAIRPGTAVYEQYF,TGTGCCATCAGACCCGGGACAGCGGTCTACGAGCAGTACTTC
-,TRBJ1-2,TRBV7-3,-,CASSLTGQDGYTF,TGTGCCAGCAGCTTAACGGGCCAGGATGGCTACACCTTC
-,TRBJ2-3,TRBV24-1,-,CATSDLYEGDTQYF,TGTGCCACCAGTGATTTATACGAGGGGGATACGCAGTATTTT
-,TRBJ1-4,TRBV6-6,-,CASQGEKLFF,TGTGCCAGCCAGGGAGAAAAACTGTTTTTT
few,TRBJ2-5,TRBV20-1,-,CSARDQGRRYQETQYF,TGCAGTGCTAGAGACCAGGGGAGGAGGTACCAAGAGACCCAGTACTTC
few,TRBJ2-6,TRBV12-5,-,CASGGGLPGANVLTF,TGTGCTAGTGGGGGTGGGCTCCCTGGGGCCAACGTCCTGACTTTC
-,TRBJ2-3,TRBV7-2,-,CASSPGPSSGTDTQYF,TGTGCCAGCAGCCCCGGGCCCTCTAGCGGCACAGATACGCAGTATTTT
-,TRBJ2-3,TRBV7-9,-,CASSLAGTNTQYF,TGTGCCAGCAGCTTAGCCGGCACAAATACGCAGTATTTT
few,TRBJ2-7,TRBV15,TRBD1,CATSRFSIGTGDDEQYF,TGTGCCACCAGCAGGTTTTCTATCGGGACAGGGGACGACGAGCAGTACTTC
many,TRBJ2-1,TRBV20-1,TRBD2,CSARGTSENYNEQFF,TGCAGTGCTAGAGGGACTAGCGAAAACTACAATGAGCAGTTCTTC
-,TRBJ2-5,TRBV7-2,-,CASSFPDLARKTQYF,TGTGCCAGCAGCTTCCCTGACCTAGCTAGAAAGACCCAGTACTTC
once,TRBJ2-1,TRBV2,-,CASSEDIGGPTSYNEQFF,TGTGCCAGCAGTGAAGACATAGGGGGGCCCACCTCCTACAATGAGCAGTTCTTC
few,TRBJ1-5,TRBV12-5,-,CASGLGGVQPQHF,TGTGCTAGTGGTTTGGGGGGGGTCCAGCCCCAGCATTTT
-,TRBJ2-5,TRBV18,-,CASSPPGKETQYF,TGTGCCAGCTCTCCCCCCGGGAAGGAGACCCAGTACTTC
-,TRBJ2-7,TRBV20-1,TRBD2,CSASSTSGRDERYF,TGCAGTGCTTCCAGCACTAGCGGGAGGGACGAGCGGTACTTC
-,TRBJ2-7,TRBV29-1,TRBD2,CSVALAGGSYEQYF,TGCAGCGTTGCACTAGCGGGAGGCTCCTACGAGCAGTACTTC
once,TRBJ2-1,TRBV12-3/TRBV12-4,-,CASSLGLAGNYNEQFF,TGTGCCAGCAGTTTAGGGCTAGCAGGGAACTACAATGAGCAGTTCTTC
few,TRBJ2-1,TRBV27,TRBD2,CASSMIAGGYNEQFF,TGTGCCAGCAGTATGATAGCGGGAGGCTACAATGAGCAGTTCTTC
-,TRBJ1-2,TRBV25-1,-,CASSFQGFGYTF,TGTGCCAGCAGTTTTCAGGGGTTCGGCTACACCTTC
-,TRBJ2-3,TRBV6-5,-,CASSLRDFTDTQYF,TGTGCCAGCAGCCTACGGGATTTCACAGATACGCAGTATTTT
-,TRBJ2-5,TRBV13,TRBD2,CASSLPEVGIARAGPGNTQYF,TGTGCCAGCAGCTTACCGGAAGTCGGGATAGCCAGAGCGGGACCGGGTAACACCCAGTACTTC
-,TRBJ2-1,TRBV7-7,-,CASSANLRVGVDSYNEQFF,TGTGCCAGCAGCGCGAACCTCAGGGTTGGGGTGGACTCCTACAATGAGCAGTTCTTC
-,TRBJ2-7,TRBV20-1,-,CSARSLTASAYEQYF,TGCAGTGCTAGATCTTTGACAGCCTCGGCCTACGAGCAGTACTTC
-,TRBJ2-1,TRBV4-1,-,CASSQVKTAGEQFF,TGCGCCAGCAGCCAGGTAAAGACGGCCGGGGAGCAGTTCTTC
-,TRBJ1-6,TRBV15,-,CATSKVGRATSPLHF,TGTGCCACCAGCAAAGTCGGCAGGGCCACTTCACCCCTCCACTTT
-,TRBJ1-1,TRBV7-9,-,CASMGLHREAFF,TGTGCCAGCATGGGGTTACACCGTGAAGCTTTCTTT
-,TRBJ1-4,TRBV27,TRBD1,CASGWNRGNEKLFF,TGTGCCAGCGGGTGGAACAGGGGTAATGAAAAACTGTTTTTT
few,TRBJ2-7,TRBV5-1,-,CASSGSNGYEQYF,TGCGCCAGCAGCGGCTCCAACGGCTACGAGCAGTACTTC
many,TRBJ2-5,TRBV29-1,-,CSVLPGQTQYF,TGCAGCGTTCTCCCTGGACAGACCCAGTACTTC
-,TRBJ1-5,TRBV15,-,CATSRNDRGQPQHF,TGTGCCACCAGCAGAAACGACCGTGGGCAGCCCCAGCATTTT
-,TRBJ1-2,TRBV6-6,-,CASSYAGDVGVGYTF,TGTGCCAGCAGTTACGCGGGGGATGTGGGTGTGGGCTACACCTTC
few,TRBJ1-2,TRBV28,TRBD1,CASSALGTGLYGYTF,TGTGCCAGCAGTGCCCTCGGGACAGGCCTCTATGGCTACACCTTC